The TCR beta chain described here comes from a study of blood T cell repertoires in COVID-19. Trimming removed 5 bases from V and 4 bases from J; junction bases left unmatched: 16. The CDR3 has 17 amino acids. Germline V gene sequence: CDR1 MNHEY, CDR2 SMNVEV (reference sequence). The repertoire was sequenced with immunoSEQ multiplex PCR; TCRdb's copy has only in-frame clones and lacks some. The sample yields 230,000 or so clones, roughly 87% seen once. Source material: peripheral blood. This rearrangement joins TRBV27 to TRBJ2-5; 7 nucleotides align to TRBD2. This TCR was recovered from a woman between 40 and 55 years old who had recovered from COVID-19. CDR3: CASSAQRGSGIGETQYF. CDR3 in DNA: TGTGCCAGCAGTGCCCAGCGGGGAAGCGGGATCGGAGAGACCCAGTACTTC.